One sample yielded the 26 T cell receptor beta chains listed below, sequenced in a study of technical replicates of blood from several donors. Assay: immunoSEQ multiplex PCR; the TCRdb copy retains only in-frame clones and omits some. This table holds about 97,000 clones, roughly 95% found once. Source material: T cells isolated from PBMCs. The source is a human donor in good health.

The rearrangement uses TRBV7-8 and TRBJ1-5; no reliable D call. Trimming cost V 6 bases and J 7 bases, with 16 bases left between them. This CDR3 is built from 14 residues. Germline CDR1 reads SGHVS; CDR2 reads FQNEAQ. Here the CDR3 DNA reads TGTGCCAGCAGTTTTCCGGGTAGCGGGCAGCCCCAGCATTTT. Protein sequence: CASSFPGSGQPQHF.

For the CDR3, the DNA is TGTGCCAGTAGTATCGCAGGGCTAGTGAGTAGCGGCTACACCTTC. It specifies CASSIAGLVSSGYTF. The chain links TRBV19 to TRBJ1-2; tentative D call: TRBD1 (5 bases). The CDR3 extends over 15 amino acids. CDR1 is LNHDA and CDR2 is SQIVND in the germline V gene (reference sequence). Trimming took off 3 bases at V and 8 bases at J, with 19 bases between the two ends.

V is TRBV18 and J is TRBJ2-3, with unresolved D. Germline-derived CDR1 and CDR2 are KGHSH and LQKENI. The CDR3 loop spans 13 amino acids. V shed 3 bases and J shed 3 bases, with 7 bases lying between them. The CDR3 nucleotides are TGTGCCAGCTCACCGTCACTGACAGATACGCAGTATTTT. It codes for CASSPSLTDTQYF.

V gene TRBV7-9 combines with J gene TRBJ2-1; 7 bases agree with TRBD2. Germline values: CDR1 SEHNR, CDR2 FQNEAQ (reference sequence). The CDR3 loop spans 16 amino acids. V trimming: 5 bases; J trimming: 0 bases; junction bases outside the gene matches: 7. In DNA, the CDR3 is TGTGCCAGCAGCAGAGAAGCGGGAAGCTCCTACAATGAGCAGTTCTTC. It encodes CASSREAGSSYNEQFF.

The table lists this clone with a count of one. The rearrangement uses TRBV9 and TRBJ2-7, with 9 bases aligning to TRBD2. Trimming cost V 0 bases and J 4 bases; bases outside gene matches: 2. Germline V gives CDR1 SGDLS, CDR2 YYNGEE. The CDR3 sequence is 14 residues long. The CDR3, as DNA: TGTGCCAGCAGCGTAGGACTAGCGGTTTACGAGCAGTACTTC. As protein: CASSVGLAVYEQYF.

The V gene is TRBV7-2, the J gene TRBJ2-1; D is undetermined. The CDR3 is 13 residues long. Trimming removed 0 bases at V and 3 bases at J, with 3 bases between. The V gene's germline CDR1 is SGHTA and CDR2 FQGNSA. Here the CDR3 reads CASSLALYNEQFF. The CDR3 coding sequence is TGTGCCAGCAGCTTAGCCCTCTACAATGAGCAGTTCTTC.

The genes are TRBV4-3 and TRBJ1-1, with D unresolved. This CDR3 is built from 15 residues. Germline V gives CDR1 LGHNA, CDR2 YSLEER. The V and J ends lost 0 bases and 3 bases respectively, with 11 bases between them. The CDR3 is CASSQDTRPDTEAFF. The DNA for the CDR3 is TGCGCCAGCAGCCAAGATACCAGGCCCGACACTGAAGCTTTCTTT.

The chain has TRBV11-1 and TRBJ2-7; D is perhaps TRBD1 (5 bases). V dropped 0 bases and J dropped 2 bases, with 11 bases sitting between them. The CDR3 consists of 15 residues. From germline, CDR1 is SGHAT and CDR2 FQDESV (reference sequence). The CDR3 loop reads CASSLAGVVTYEQYF. The CDR3 bases are TGTGCCAGCAGCTTAGCAGGGGTAGTAACCTACGAGCAGTACTTC. Drawing the rest from reference TRBV11-1 and TRBJ2-7, the complete variable domain is EAEVAQSPRYKITEKSQAVAFWCDPISGHATLYWYRQILGQGPELLVQFQDESVVDDSQLPKDRFSAERLKGVDSTLKIQPAELGDSAMYLCASSLAGVVTYEQYFGPGTRLTVT.

The rearrangement uses TRBV9 and TRBJ2-3; TRBD2 aligns across 9 bases. This CDR3 is built from 15 residues. J was trimmed by 2 bases and V by 4 bases; bases with no gene match: 5. Germline CDR1 reads SGDLS; CDR2 reads YYNGEE. The CDR3 spells CASSQAGGNTDTQYF. In nucleotides, the CDR3 is TGTGCCAGCAGCCAAGCGGGAGGCAACACAGATACGCAGTATTTT.

V and J are TRBV19 and TRBJ2-1, with D tentatively TRBD1 (5 bases). Per germline, CDR1 LNHDA and CDR2 SQIVND (reference sequence). The length of the CDR3 is 16 residues. Trimming cost V 3 bases and J 0 bases, with 12 bases left between them. The CDR3 loop reads CASSMLTGNSYNEQFF. In nucleotides, the CDR3 is TGTGCCAGTAGTATGTTAACAGGAAACTCCTACAATGAGCAGTTCTTC.

This clone appeared a single time. V usage is TRBV4-1 and J usage is TRBJ2-1, with 8 bases fitting TRBD2. The CDR3 extends over 15 amino acids. Per the germline V gene, CDR1 is MGHRA and CDR2 is YSYEKL. The junction had 5 bases not matched to a gene; V was cut back by 0 bases and J by 7 bases. DNA for the CDR3: TGCGCCAGCAGCCAAGAACGGCAGCGGGGGAATGAGCAGTTCTTC. Translation gives CASSQERQRGNEQFF.

CDR3 sequence: CASSPGQGASYTF. CDR3 nucleotides: TGTGCCAGCAGTCCGGGACAGGGGGCGAGCTACACCTTC. The chain is built from TRBV6-6 and TRBJ1-2; 12 nucleotides line up with TRBD1. This CDR3 spans 13 amino acids. Looked up from germline, CDR1 is MNHNY and CDR2 is SVGAGI (reference sequence). After removal of 5 bases from V and 9 bases from J, the junction contained 4 bases not matched to a gene.

This chain links TRBV5-1 with TRBJ2-7; D is uncertain. V lost 0 bases and J 0 bases, leaving 13 bases between the germline ends. This CDR3 region has 16 residues. Germline CDR1 reads SGHRS; CDR2 reads YFSETQ. CDR3 region: CASSLGAHRYSYEQYF. The CDR3 DNA sequence: TGCGCCAGCAGCTTGGGCGCGCACCGTTACTCCTACGAGCAGTACTTC.

A few counts support this clone. The chain joins TRBV2 to TRBJ1-4, with a tentative D call TRBD1 (6 bases). Trimming left V 3 bases short and J 4 bases short, with 9 bases between. The CDR3 runs to 14 residues. CDR1 and CDR2 from the germline V gene are SNHLY and FYNNEI. CDR3 nucleotides: TGTGCCAGCAGTGAGGACAGTCGTAATGAAAAACTGTTTTTT. This codes for CASSEDSRNEKLFF.

The CDR3 DNA reads TGTGCCAGCGGGCCTTGGGGGCCGAACACTGAAGCTTTCTTT. As protein: CASGPWGPNTEAFF. The rearrangement uses TRBV6-5 and TRBJ1-1, with a tentative D call TRBD1 (6 bases). Germline CDR1 MNHEY, CDR2 SVGAGI. There are 14 residues in the CDR3. Trimming removed 8 bases from V and 1 base from J, with 14 bases in between.

J is TRBJ2-7 and V is TRBV6-5; D is perhaps TRBD1 (5 bases). Germline V gene lookup returns CDR1 MNHEY and CDR2 SVGAGI. Trimming pared 6 bases from V and 4 bases from J, leaving 10 bases between. The CDR3 covers 12 residues. CDR3 DNA sequence: TGTGCCAGCAGCGGACACCGATACGAGCAGTACTTC. It is translated as CASSGHRYEQYF.

This chain uses TRBV25-1 with TRBJ2-7, with 13 bases matching TRBD2. This CDR3 is built from 18 residues. Germline-derived CDR1 and CDR2 are MGHDK and SYGVNS. V gave up 2 bases and J gave up 0 bases; unmatched junction bases: 7. In DNA, the CDR3 is TGTGCCAGCAGTGAAGGACGGACTAGCGGGAGAAACTCCTACGAGCAGTACTTC. Encoded protein: CASSEGRTSGRNSYEQYF.

The V call is TRBV7-6, the J call TRBJ2-7; D unclear. Germline assignment: CDR1 SGHVS and CDR2 FNYEAQ. The CDR3 runs 13 residues. Trimming took off 4 bases at V and 0 bases at J, with 7 bases between the two ends. The CDR3 reads CASSSRSSYEQYF. The CDR3 DNA follows: TGTGCCAGCAGCTCACGGAGCTCCTACGAGCAGTACTTC.

The gene calls are TRBV7-6 and TRBJ1-1; D is perhaps TRBD1 (6 bases). The CDR3 is 12 residues long. Germline V lookup: CDR1 SGHVS, CDR2 FNYEAQ. V was shortened by 2 bases and J by 7 bases, with 8 bases between the two germline ends. The CDR3 here is CASSLLDSEAFF. The CDR3 nucleotides are TGTGCCAGCAGCTTATTGGACAGTGAAGCTTTCTTT.

The rearrangement joins TRBV29-1 to TRBJ1-5; D call uncertain. The germline V gene has CDR1 SQVTM and CDR2 ANQGSEA. V lost 3 bases and J lost 5, with 11 bases in between. The CDR3 contains 13 residues. The CDR3 spells CSVESGPDQPQHF. The CDR3 DNA sequence: TGCAGCGTTGAGTCTGGGCCCGATCAGCCCCAGCATTTT.

The J gene is TRBJ2-2, the V gene TRBV6-5, with D maybe TRBD1 (6 bases). Germline V gives CDR1 MNHEY, CDR2 SVGAGI. Trimming shortened V by 6 bases and J by 4 bases, and 12 bases separated the two germline ends. This CDR3 region has 14 residues. The CDR3 is CASSDPRGTGELFF. CDR3 in DNA: TGTGCCAGCAGCGACCCCAGGGGCACCGGGGAGCTGTTTTTT.

CDR3 protein: CASSQVGLRNQPQHF. CDR3 DNA: TGCGCCAGCAGCCAAGTGGGGCTTCGCAATCAGCCCCAGCATTTT. V usage is TRBV4-1 and J usage is TRBJ1-5, with TRBD1 as a possible D gene (5 bases). From germline, CDR1 is MGHRA and CDR2 YSYEKL. The CDR3 consists of 15 residues. V dropped 1 base and J dropped 2 bases, with 9 bases sitting between them.

As DNA, the CDR3 is TGTGCCAGCAGCTTGTACTCCACTAGCAATCAGCCCCAGCATTTT. This translates into CASSLYSTSNQPQHF. The genes are TRBV5-6 and TRBJ1-5; unclear D gene. CDR3 length equals 15 residues. V was cut by 1 base and J by 0 bases, with 8 bases left in between. Germline assignment: CDR1 SGHDT and CDR2 YYEEEE.

The genes are TRBV7-6 and TRBJ2-7; D gene uncertain. This CDR3 spans 13 amino acids. Trimming took off 5 bases at V and 0 bases at J, with 8 bases between the two ends. The germline gives CDR1 SGHVS, CDR2 FNYEAQ. CDR3 residues: CASSPSASYEQYF. The DNA for the CDR3 is TGTGCCAGCAGCCCGAGCGCCTCCTACGAGCAGTACTTC.

This clone appeared once. The chain has TRBV6-4 and TRBJ2-6, with 9 bases matching TRBD1. Trimming removed 7 bases from V and 2 bases from J; junction bases left unmatched: 6. The CDR3 spans 16 residues. Germline V gives CDR1 MRHNA, CDR2 SNTAGT. CDR3 sequence: CASTPGQGTGANVLTF. The CDR3 DNA sequence: TGTGCCAGCACTCCGGGACAGGGAACTGGGGCCAACGTCCTGACTTTC.

The V gene is TRBV4-2, the J gene TRBJ2-7; TRBD1 is a possible D gene (6 bases). V was trimmed by 1 base and J by 5 bases, leaving 15 bases between them. The CDR3 is made up of 15 amino acids. Germline values: CDR1 LGHNA, CDR2 YNFKEQ. CDR3 amino acids: CASSQVFRGSDEQYF. CDR3 nucleotides: TGTGCCAGCAGCCAAGTATTCAGGGGTAGTGACGAGCAGTACTTC.